This T cell receptor (beta chain) was observed in a study of beta chain features in type 1 diabetes. Overall study findings and caveats: Compared to healthy donors, patients appeared to have naive, central memory and Treg TCRB repertoires that were more alike. Across all four CD4+ subsets, people with type 1 diabetes showed modestly shorter TCRB CDR3s. In type 1 diabetes patients, VDJ junctions had fewer insertions; deletions at these junctions were more frequent.

This clone was seen ten or more times. No antigen is known for it. Expressed TCRB transcripts were sequenced because the isolated RNA had all been reverse transcribed beforehand. The protocol was immunoSEQ multiplex PCR, while the TCRdb copy is restricted to in-frame clones and leaves out a portion. The sample records 310,000 or so clones, approximately 8.2% being singletons. One heparinised blood draw averaging around 100 mL was given by each donor. The CDR3 sequence is 17 residues long. Germline V gene data show CDR1 as LGHNA and CDR2 as YNFKEQ. V was pared by 4 bases and J by 5 bases, with 21 bases between.

The sequence was obtained from a woman aged 18-35 years in good health. The specimen sequenced was central memory CD4+ T cells from blood. This chain uses TRBV4-2 with TRBJ2-1, with D possibly TRBD1 on 6 matching bases. This chain's CDR3 is CASSLNPGTKNHNEQFF. In DNA, the CDR3 is TGTGCCAGCAGCCTGAACCCCGGGACAAAAAACCACAATGAGCAGTTCTTC.